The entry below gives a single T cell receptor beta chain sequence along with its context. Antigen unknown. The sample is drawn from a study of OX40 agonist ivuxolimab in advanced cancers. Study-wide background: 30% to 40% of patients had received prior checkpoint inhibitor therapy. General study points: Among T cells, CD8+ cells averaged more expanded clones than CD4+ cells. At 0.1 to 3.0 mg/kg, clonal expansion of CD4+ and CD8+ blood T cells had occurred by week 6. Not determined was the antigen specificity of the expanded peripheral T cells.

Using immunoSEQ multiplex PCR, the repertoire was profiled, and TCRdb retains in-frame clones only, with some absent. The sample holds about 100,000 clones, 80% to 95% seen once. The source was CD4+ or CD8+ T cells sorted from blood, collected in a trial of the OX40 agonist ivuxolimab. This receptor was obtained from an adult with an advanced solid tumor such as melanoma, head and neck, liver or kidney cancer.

CDR3 in DNA: TGTGCCAGCTCAGAAAGTCTACAGGGGGTCGGAGCTTTCTTT. Protein product: CASSESLQGVGAFF. The chain uses TRBV18 and TRBJ1-1, with TRBD1 identical over 8 bases. Trimming took 5 bases from V and 10 from J; bases not matched to a gene: 12. Germline assignment: CDR1 KGHSH and CDR2 LQKENI. The CDR3 has 14 residues.